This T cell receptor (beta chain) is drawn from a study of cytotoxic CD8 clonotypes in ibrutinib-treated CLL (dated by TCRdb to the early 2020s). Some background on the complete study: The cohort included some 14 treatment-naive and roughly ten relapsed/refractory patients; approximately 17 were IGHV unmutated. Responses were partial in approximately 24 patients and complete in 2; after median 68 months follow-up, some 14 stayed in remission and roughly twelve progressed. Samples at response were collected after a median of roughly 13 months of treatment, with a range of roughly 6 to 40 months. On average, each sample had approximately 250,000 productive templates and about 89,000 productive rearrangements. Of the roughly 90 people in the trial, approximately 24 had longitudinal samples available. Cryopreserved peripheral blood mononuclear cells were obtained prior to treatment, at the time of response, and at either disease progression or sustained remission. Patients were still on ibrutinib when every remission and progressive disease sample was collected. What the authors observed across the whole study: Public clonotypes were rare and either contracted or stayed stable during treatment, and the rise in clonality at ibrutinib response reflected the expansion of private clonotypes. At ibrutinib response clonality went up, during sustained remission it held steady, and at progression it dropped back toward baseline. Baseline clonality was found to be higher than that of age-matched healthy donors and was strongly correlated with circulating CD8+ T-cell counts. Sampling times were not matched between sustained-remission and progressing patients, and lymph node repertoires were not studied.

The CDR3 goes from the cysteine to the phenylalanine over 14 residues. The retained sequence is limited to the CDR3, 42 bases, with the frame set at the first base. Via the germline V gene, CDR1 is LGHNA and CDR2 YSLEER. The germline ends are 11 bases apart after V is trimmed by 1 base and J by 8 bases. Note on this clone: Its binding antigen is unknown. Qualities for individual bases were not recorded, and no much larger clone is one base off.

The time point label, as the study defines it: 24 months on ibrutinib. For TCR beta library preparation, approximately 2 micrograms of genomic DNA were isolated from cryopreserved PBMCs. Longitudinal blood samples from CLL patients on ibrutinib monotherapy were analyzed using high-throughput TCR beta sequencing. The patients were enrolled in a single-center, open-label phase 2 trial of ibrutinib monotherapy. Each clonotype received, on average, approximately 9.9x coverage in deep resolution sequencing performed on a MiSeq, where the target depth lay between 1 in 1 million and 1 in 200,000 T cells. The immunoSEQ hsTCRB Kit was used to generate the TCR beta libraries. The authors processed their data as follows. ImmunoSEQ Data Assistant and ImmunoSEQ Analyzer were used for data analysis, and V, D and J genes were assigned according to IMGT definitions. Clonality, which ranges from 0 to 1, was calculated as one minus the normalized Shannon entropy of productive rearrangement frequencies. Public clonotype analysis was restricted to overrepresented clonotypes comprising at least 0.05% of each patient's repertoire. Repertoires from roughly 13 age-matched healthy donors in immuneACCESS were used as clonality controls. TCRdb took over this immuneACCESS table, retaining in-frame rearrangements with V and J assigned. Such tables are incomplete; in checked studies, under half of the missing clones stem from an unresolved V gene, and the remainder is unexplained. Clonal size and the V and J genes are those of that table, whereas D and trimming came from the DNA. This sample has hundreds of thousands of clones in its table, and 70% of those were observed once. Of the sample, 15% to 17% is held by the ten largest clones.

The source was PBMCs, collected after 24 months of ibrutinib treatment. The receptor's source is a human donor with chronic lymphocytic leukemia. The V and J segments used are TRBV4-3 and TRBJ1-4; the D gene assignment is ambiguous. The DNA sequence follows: TGCGCCAGCAGCCAAGTTATGTACAACGAAAAACTGTTTTTT. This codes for CASSQVMYNEKLFF.